The sequence of this T cell receptor (beta chain) was determined in a study of early T cells in non-severe SARS-CoV-2 infection. One entry per CDR3 protein results from TCRdb running MiXCR on the 5' RACE reads. Here the sample spans tens of thousands of distinct CDR3 sequences, about 13% being singletons. The CDR3 runs 13 residues. Between the trimmed V and J ends, which lost 3 bases and 7 bases, there was a span of 12 bases. Germline values: CDR1 MNHNY, CDR2 SVGAGI (reference sequence). This clonotype was detected many times. The material sequenced was whole blood, taken at baseline. The sequence derives from an adult who was a healthcare worker with PCR-confirmed SARS-CoV-2 infection or an uninfected control (not recorded which). The chain has TRBV6-6 and TRBJ1-2; the D gene is possibly TRBD1 (5 bases). The CDR3 DNA is TGTGCCAGCAGTTATTTGGGACTCCTTGGCTACACCTTC. Translated: CASSYLGLLGYTF.